This T cell receptor (beta chain) is from a study of blood T cell repertoires in COVID-19. Looking at the study overall: Sample material is recorded as cDNA or gDNA derived from T cells, B-cell-depleted T cells, or PBMCs.

Germline lookup yields CDR1 SGHVS and CDR2 FQNEAQ. The CDR3 length is 13 residues. Produced via immunoSEQ multiplex PCR; TCRdb's table is partial and in-frame only. The sample has around 60,000 clones, around 86% seen once; the top ten hold approximately 3.6%. With regard to this clone: At one end the junction does not follow the germline gene, possibly because of a read error.

The sample consisted of peripheral blood. The receptor was isolated from a woman of 80 years or more with acute or convalescent COVID-19. The rearrangement links TRBV7-8 to TRBJ1-2; TRBD1 might be the D (6 bases). In nucleotides, the CDR3 is TGTGCCAGCAGCATAGCAGGGGCTAGTGGCTACACCTTC. This encodes CASSIAGASGYTF.